The entry below gives a single T cell receptor (beta chain) sequence along with its context. The antigen is unknown. The data originate from a study of CD8+CD57+ T cells in acquired aplastic anemia. Across the study: Roughly 3 ug was the average amount of DNA from sorted CD4+ and CD8+ cells. Study outcomes and limitations: CD8+ Simpson's diversity did not differ significantly between patients and controls. Sharing between patients and controls was observed for twenty-nine CD8+ CDR3 sequences.

The authors sequenced patients whose flow cytometry had shown CD8+CD57+ cell expansion. By the time of blood sampling, patients had still received no therapy. This CDR3 is 17 amino acids long. CDR1 is SGHRS and CDR2 is YFSETQ in the germline V gene. V was clipped by 2 bases and J by 8 bases; unmatched bases: 12. Both TCR beta VDJ combination and CDR3 sequence profiling were carried out. Genomic DNA was the template for this profiling. Using its own MiXCR run on the reads, TCRdb lists one record per CDR3 protein. In the table there are 210,000 or so distinct CDR3 sequences, around 49% of which are singletons.

The clonotype was recovered from a human donor with aplastic anemia. The chain has TRBV5-1 and TRBJ2-1; 11 bases are shared with TRBD1. Sequencing was carried out using sorted CD4+, CD8+, or CD8+CD57+ T cells (not recorded which) from PBMCs. CDR3 sequence (DNA): TGCGCCAGCAGCTTTGGTACGGGACAGGGGGGCCTCGATGAGCAGTTCTTC. Protein product: CASSFGTGQGGLDEQFF.